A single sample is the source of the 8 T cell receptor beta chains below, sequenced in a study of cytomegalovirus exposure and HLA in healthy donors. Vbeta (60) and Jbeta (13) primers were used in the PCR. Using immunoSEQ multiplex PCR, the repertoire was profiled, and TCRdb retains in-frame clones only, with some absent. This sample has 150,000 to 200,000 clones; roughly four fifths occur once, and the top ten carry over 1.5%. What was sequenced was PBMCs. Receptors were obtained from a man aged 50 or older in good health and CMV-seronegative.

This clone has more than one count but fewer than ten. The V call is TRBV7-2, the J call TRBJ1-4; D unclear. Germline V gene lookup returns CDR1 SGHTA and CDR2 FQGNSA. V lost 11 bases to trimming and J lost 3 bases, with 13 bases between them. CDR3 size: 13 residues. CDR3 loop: CASQAPANEKLFF. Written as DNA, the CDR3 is TGTGCCTCCCAGGCACCGGCTAATGAAAAACTGTTTTTT.

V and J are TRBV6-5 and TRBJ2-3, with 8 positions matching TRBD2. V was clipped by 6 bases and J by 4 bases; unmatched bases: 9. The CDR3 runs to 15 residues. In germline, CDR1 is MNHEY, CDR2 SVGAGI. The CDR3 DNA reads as TGTGCCAGCAGCCTACGGGGGGGGTCTTCAGATACGCAGTATTTT. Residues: CASSLRGGSSDTQYF.

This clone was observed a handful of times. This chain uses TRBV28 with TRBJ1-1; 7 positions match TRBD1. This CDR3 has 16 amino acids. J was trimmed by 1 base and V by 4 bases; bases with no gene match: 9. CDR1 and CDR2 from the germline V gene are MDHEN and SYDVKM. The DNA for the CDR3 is TGTGCCAGCAGTTCCCCGGGACAGCCTCGGAACACTGAAGCTTTCTTT. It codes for CASSSPGQPRNTEAFF.

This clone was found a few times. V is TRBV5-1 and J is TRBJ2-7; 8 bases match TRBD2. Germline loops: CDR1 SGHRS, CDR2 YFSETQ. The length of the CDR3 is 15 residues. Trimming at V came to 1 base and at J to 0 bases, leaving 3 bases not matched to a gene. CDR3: CASSLTSGYSYEQYF. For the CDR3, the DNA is TGCGCCAGCAGCTTGACTAGCGGTTACTCCTACGAGCAGTACTTC. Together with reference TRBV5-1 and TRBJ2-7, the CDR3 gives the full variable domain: KAGVTQTPRYLIKTRGQQVTLSCSPISGHRSVSWYQQTPGQGLQFLFEYFSETQRNKGNFPGRFSGRQFSNSRSEMNVSTLELGDSALYLCASSLTSGYSYEQYFGPGTRLTVT.

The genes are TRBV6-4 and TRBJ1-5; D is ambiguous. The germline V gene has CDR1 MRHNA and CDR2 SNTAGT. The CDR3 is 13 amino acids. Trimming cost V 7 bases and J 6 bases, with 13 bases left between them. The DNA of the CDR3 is TGTGCCAGCACCGCGGTCGTGGGTCAGCCCCAGCATTTT. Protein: CASTAVVGQPQHF.

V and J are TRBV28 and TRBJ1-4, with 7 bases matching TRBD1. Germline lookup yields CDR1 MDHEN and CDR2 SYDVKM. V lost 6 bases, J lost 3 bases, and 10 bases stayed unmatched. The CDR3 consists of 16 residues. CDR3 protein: CASRPSFGTANEKLFF. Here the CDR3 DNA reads TGTGCCAGCAGACCATCCTTCGGGACAGCTAATGAAAAACTGTTTTTT.

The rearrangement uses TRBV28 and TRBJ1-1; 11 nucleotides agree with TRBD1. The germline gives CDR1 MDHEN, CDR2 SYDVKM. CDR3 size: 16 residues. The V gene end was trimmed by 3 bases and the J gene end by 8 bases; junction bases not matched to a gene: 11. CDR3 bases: TGTGCCAGCAGTTTTTCAACTGGACAGGGGGCGAGGGAAGCTTTCTTT. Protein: CASSFSTGQGAREAFF.

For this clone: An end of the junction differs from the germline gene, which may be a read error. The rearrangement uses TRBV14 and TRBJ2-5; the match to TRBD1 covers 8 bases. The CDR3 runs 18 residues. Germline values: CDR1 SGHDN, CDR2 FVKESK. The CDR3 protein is CASSQDQGQAGFQGTQYF. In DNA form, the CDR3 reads TGTGCCAGCAGCCAAGATCAGGGACAGGCCGGGTTTCAAGGGACCCAGTACTTC.